The source of this TCR beta chain is a study of a mutant IDH1 vaccine in newly diagnosed glioma. Looking at the study overall: Treated patients had a mean age of about 37 years and a sex split that was roughly 60% male and about 38% female. Participants attended visit V12, the safety follow-up, at week 35, and then attended visit V13 at week 47. Study conclusions and caveats: Pseudoprogression apparently tracked independently of changes in top peripheral T cell clonotypes.

CDR1 is LNHDA, CDR2 SQIVND, per germline (reference sequence). The V end was cut by 6 bases, the J end by 7 bases, with 1 base between. The CDR3 has 10 residues. This clone was found once. The antigen remains unidentified. This sample's time point: week 47, end of study. Doses of 300 ug of mutant IDH1 20-mer peptide were given with topical imiquimod. New astrocytomas of WHO grade 3 or 4 that were IDH1-mutant and ATRX-lost were found in the donors. Some clones are missing from TCRdb's copy, which holds only in-frame ones; the method was immunoSEQ multiplex PCR. The table has approximately 84,000 clones, approximately 75% seen once; the top ten hold around 5%.

The chain recombines TRBV19 with TRBJ1-6; D unclear. This receptor was identified in a middle-aged man with glioma. The source material was PBMCs, sampled from a glioma patient whose treatment included an IDH1 peptide vaccine. The CDR3 protein is CASRNSPLHF. In DNA, the CDR3 is TGTGCCAGTAGGAATTCACCCCTCCACTTT.